The following is a TCR beta chain sequence with its context. The target antigen is unknown. Between about 2014 and 2018, patients underwent resection in Japan or China. Each case's diagnosis was confirmed by two pathologists on H&E. This sample stems from a study of immune evolution from preneoplasia to lung adenocarcinoma. Assay: immunoSEQ multiplex PCR; the TCRdb copy retains only in-frame clones and omits some. The sample consists of around 5,000 clones, under 85% of them appearing once. The CDR3 loop spans 13 amino acids. Germline V CDR1 and CDR2: SGHKS, YYEKEE (reference sequence). V was shortened by 7 bases and J by 5 bases, with 15 bases between the two germline ends. The study, taken as a whole, reports: Normal lung had the highest top T cell clone frequencies. Clonality was highest in normal lung, lower in later-stage lesions apparently.

The chain has TRBV5-5 and TRBJ1-2, with D uncertain. Sequenced sample: FFPE normal lung tissue adjacent to the tumor. The TCR sequence derives from a person between 50 and 69 years old with lung adenocarcinoma. CDR3 loop: CASAPLRSYGYTF. The DNA of the CDR3 is TGTGCCAGCGCCCCGCTCAGGTCGTATGGCTACACCTTC.